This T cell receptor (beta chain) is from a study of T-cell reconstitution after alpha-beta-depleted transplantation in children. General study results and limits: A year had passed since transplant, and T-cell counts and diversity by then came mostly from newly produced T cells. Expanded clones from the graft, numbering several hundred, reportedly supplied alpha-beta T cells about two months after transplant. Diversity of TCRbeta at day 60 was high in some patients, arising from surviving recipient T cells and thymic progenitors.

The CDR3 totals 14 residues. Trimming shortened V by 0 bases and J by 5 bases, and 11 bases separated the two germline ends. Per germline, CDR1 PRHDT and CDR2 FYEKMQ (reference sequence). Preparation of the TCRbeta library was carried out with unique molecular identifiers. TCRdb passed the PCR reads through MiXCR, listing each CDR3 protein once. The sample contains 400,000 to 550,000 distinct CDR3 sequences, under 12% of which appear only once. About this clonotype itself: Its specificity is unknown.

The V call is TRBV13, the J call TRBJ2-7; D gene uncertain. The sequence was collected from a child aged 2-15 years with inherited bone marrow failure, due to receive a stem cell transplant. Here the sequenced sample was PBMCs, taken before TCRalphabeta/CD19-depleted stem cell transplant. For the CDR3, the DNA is TGTGCCAGCAGCTTAGGCAGAAAATTCGACGAGCAGTACTTC. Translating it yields CASSLGRKFDEQYF.